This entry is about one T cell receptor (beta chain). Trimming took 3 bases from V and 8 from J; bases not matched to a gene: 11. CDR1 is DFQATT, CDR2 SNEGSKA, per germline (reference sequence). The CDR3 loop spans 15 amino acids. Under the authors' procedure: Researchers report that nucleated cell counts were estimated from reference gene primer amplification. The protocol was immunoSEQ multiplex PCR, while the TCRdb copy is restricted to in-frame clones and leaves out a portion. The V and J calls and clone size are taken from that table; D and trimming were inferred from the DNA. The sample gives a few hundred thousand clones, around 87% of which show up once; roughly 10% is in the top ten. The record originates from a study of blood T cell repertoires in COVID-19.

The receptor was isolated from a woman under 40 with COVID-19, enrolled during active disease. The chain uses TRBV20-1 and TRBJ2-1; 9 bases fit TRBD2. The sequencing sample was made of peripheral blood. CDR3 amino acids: CSASLPLAGIDEQFF. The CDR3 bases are TGCAGTGCTAGTCTCCCGCTAGCGGGAATAGATGAGCAGTTCTTC.